The next 3 T cell receptor beta chains were all read from a single sample in a study of PD-1 blockade in classical Hodgkin lymphoma. Only in-frame clones appear in the TCRdb table, and some are missing; sequencing was by immunoSEQ multiplex PCR. The sample records 30,000 or so clones, approximately 70% being singletons. Each of the patients experienced relapse following autologous stem cell transplantation, and their brentuximab vedotin exposure differed. The sample here was peripheral blood mononuclear cells (PBMCs), taken before the second cycle of nivolumab. The receptors originated from a human donor with classical Hodgkin lymphoma.

The rearrangement links TRBV10-3 to TRBJ2-5; D unresolved. Germline loops: CDR1 ENHRY, CDR2 SYGVKD. Trimming took off 5 bases at V and 1 base at J, with 8 bases between the two ends. The CDR3 runs 13 residues. CDR3 nucleotides: TGTGCCATCAGTTTCGCCGGCCAAGAGACCCAGTACTTC. Translated, it gives CAISFAGQETQYF.

The chain combines TRBV19 with TRBJ1-1; no definite D call. The CDR3 is made up of 15 amino acids. V was trimmed by 3 bases and J by 2 bases, leaving 13 bases between them. Germline CDR1 reads LNHDA; CDR2 reads SQIVND (reference sequence). The CDR3 spells CASSIARVVNTEAFF. The CDR3 nucleotides are TGTGCCAGTAGTATCGCTAGGGTCGTTAACACTGAAGCTTTCTTT.

The rearrangement uses TRBV5-1 and TRBJ2-3, with D tentatively TRBD1 or TRBD2 (5 bases each). The CDR3 runs 14 residues. The germline V gene encodes CDR1 SGHRS and CDR2 YFSETQ. The V and J ends lost 2 bases and 0 bases respectively, with 7 bases between them. The CDR3 loop reads CASSLGDSTDTQYF. The CDR3 bases are TGCGCCAGCAGCTTAGGGGACAGCACAGATACGCAGTATTTT.